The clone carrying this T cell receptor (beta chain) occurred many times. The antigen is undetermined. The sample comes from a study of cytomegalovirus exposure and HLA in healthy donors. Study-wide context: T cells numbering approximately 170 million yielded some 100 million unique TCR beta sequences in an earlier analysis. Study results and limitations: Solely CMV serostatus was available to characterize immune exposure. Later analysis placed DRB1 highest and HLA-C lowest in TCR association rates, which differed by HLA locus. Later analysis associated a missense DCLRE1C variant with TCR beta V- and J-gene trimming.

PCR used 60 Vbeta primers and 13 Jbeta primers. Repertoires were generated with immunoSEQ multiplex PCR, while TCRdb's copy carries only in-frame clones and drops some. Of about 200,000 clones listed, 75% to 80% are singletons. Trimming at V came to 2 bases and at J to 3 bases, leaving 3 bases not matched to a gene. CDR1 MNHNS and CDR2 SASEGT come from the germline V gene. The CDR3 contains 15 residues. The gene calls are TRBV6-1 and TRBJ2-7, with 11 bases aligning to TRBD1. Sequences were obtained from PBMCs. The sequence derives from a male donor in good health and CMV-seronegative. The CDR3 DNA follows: TGTGCCAGCAGTGAAACCGGGACAGGGGGCTACGAGCAGTACTTC. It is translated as CASSETGTGGYEQYF.